The clone carrying this T cell receptor (beta chain) was recorded once. The CDR3 runs to 13 residues. CDR1 is SEHNR, CDR2 FQNEAQ, per germline (reference sequence). V dropped 4 bases and J dropped 0 bases, with 4 bases sitting between them. Using immunoSEQ multiplex PCR, the repertoire was profiled, and TCRdb retains in-frame clones only, with some absent. The sample has 300,000 to 400,000 clones, around 87% seen once. These data belong to a study of blood T cell repertoires in COVID-19. The chain carries TRBV7-9 and TRBJ2-1; D gene uncertain. The material sequenced was peripheral blood. This clonotype was sampled from a woman aged 50 to 65 with COVID-19, enrolled during active disease. CDR3 sequence (DNA): TGTGCCAGCAGCTCGTTCTCCTACAATGAGCAGTTCTTC. Translated: CASSSFSYNEQFF.